The T cell receptor (beta chain) under discussion was sequenced for a study of metastatic and nonmetastatic thyroid tumors. Overall study context: Comparative analysis of repertoires was undertaken across blood and tumor or nodule tissue obtained from malignant and benign thyroid patients. Whole-study findings and limits: It was reportedly found that TCR beta diversity was significantly higher in malignant thyroid tumors than in benign nodules, a difference seen in both blood and tumor samples.

Nobody among the patients had been given any treatment before thyroid surgery. Original processing notes: In papillary thyroid cancer, a distant-metastasis classifier was built using CDR3 differences across clinicopathological groups. With MiXCR, TCRdb reprocessed the PCR reads. These V and J calls rely on TCRdb rather than the paper's analysis. In the table there are about 33,000 clones, 15% to 20% of which are singletons. In this sample, this clone turned up many times. The antigen remains unidentified. Germline-derived CDR1 and CDR2 are SGHAT and FQDESV (reference sequence). V lost 3 bases and J lost 6, with 17 bases in between. The CDR3 length is 15 residues.

The sequence was obtained from a male donor with papillary thyroid cancer or a benign thyroid nodule (not recorded which). Some clones in this sample may be carry-over from other donors' samples. The V and J genes are TRBV11-1 and TRBJ1-1; D is perhaps TRBD1 (5 bases). The sequenced material came from blood. CDR3 bases: TGTGCCAGCAGCTTTCAGGGTCCACCAACCTCTGAAGCTTTCTTT. Its translation is CASSFQGPPTSEAFF.